This TCR beta chain comes out of a study of blood T cells in healthy people across ages. Study summary: For every two T cells, template switching captured about one barcoded beta molecule. Study-level findings and limits: Versus aged donors, long-lived donors had higher diversity and more naive CD4+ cells.

Notes on this clonotype: What it binds is not known.

In terms of origin and age, donors were healthy Caucasian individuals from Russia aged roughly 6 to 100. Alongside a J-beta primer mix, a sample-barcoded 5' primer served in a second PCR lasting roughly 7 to 11 cycles. Via MiXCR, TCRdb re-called the 5' RACE reads, giving one row per CDR3 protein. The sample consists of roughly 790,000 distinct CDR3 sequences, 43% of them appearing once. Germline-derived CDR1 and CDR2 are SGHAT and FQNNGV. The V and J ends lost 1 base and 7 bases respectively, with 17 bases between them. CDR3 length: 15 residues. The origin of this receptor is a woman aged 60-70 years in good health. The genes are TRBV11-2 and TRBJ2-7; tentatively, D is TRBD1 or TRBD2 (6 bases each). Source material: blood. The CDR3 loop reads CASSLVPGAGNEQYF. In nucleotides, the CDR3 is TGTGCCAGCAGCTTAGTTCCGGGGGCGGGCAATGAGCAGTACTTC.